One sample yielded the 10 T cell receptor beta chains listed below, sequenced in a study of blood T cell repertoires in COVID-19. Sequencing was performed with immunoSEQ multiplex PCR; in TCRdb, only in-frame clones are kept and a portion is missing. This table has some 180,000 clones, approximately 80% appearing once. Sequencing was carried out using peripheral blood. These receptor sequences come from a woman of 80 years or more with COVID-19, enrolled during active disease.

V and J are TRBV2 and TRBJ1-2; 7 nucleotides line up with TRBD1. The CDR3 is 15 amino acids. Germline-derived CDR1 and CDR2 are SNHLY and FYNNEI. J lost 11 bases, V lost 9 bases, and 21 bases had no gene match. The CDR3 bases are TGTGCCAGTAGGGACCAGGGGGGACTCTCTATGGGATACACCTTC. This translates into CASRDQGGLSMGYTF.

The CDR3 protein is CASSPGTANTEAFF. CDR3 coding DNA: TGCGCCAGCAGCCCGGGGACAGCGAACACTGAAGCTTTCTTT. The chain carries TRBV5-1 and TRBJ1-1; 7 bases line up with TRBD1. Germline values: CDR1 SGHRS, CDR2 YFSETQ. The CDR3 contains 14 residues. The junction had 4 bases not matched to a gene; V was cut back by 4 bases and J by 1 base.

This clone was detected only a few times. This chain connects TRBV5-1 to TRBJ1-5; the D is unclear. Trimming removed 0 bases from V and 4 bases from J, with 8 bases in between. Per germline, CDR1 SGHRS and CDR2 YFSETQ. The CDR3 spans 14 residues. As DNA, the CDR3 is TGCGCCAGCAGCTTGGCCCCGGGAAATCAGCCCCAGCATTTT. Translated: CASSLAPGNQPQHF.

CDR3 bases: TGTGCCAGCAGCTCCGGGGGGGGTAGCGGGACTGGTTGGGAGACCCAGTACTTC. Protein sequence: CASSSGGGSGTGWETQYF. This chain links TRBV5-4 with TRBJ2-5, with 8 bases identical to TRBD2. Per germline, CDR1 SGHNT and CDR2 YYREEE (reference sequence). J was trimmed by 5 bases and V by 3 bases; bases with no gene match: 18. The CDR3 contains 18 residues.

J is TRBJ1-4 and V is TRBV18; D is perhaps TRBD1 (5 bases). This CDR3 region has 15 residues. Germline lookup yields CDR1 KGHSH and CDR2 LQKENI. The germline V and J ends were trimmed by 4 bases and 6 bases, with 15 bases remaining between them. CDR3 loop: CASSRFRRVDEKLFF. The CDR3 region has the DNA TGTGCCAGCTCACGTTTCCGCAGGGTCGATGAAAAACTGTTTTTT. The entire variable domain, with the rest obtained from reference TRBV18 and TRBJ1-4, is as follows: NAGVMQNPRHLVRRRGQEARLRCSPMKGHSHVYWYRQLPEEGLKFMVYLQKENIIDESGMPKERFSAEFPKEGPSILRIQQVVRGDSAAYFCASSRFRRVDEKLFFGSGTQLSVL.

V and J are TRBV5-5 and TRBJ1-2, with a weak D call TRBD1 (6 bases). Germline V gene sequence: CDR1 SGHKS, CDR2 YYEKEE (reference sequence). Trimming stripped 0 bases from V and 1 base from J, with 13 bases between. This CDR3 is built from 16 residues. This CDR3 reads CASSLVTGPVNYGYTF. Written as DNA, the CDR3 is TGTGCCAGCAGCTTGGTGACAGGCCCCGTTAACTATGGCTACACCTTC. The full variable domain, in which reference TRBV5-5 and TRBJ1-2 provide the parts outside the CDR3, is DAGVTQSPTHLIKTRGQQVTLRCSPISGHKSVSWYQQVLGQGPQFIFQYYEKEERGRGNFPDRFSARQFPNYSSELNVNALLLGDSALYLCASSLVTGPVNYGYTFGSGTRLTVV.

The chain recombines TRBV9 with TRBJ1-2; maybe TRBD1 (5 bases). Trimming shortened V by 0 bases and J by 8 bases, and 8 bases separated the two germline ends. Per germline, CDR1 SGDLS and CDR2 YYNGEE. The CDR3 sequence is 12 residues long. CDR3 sequence reads: CASSVGGAGYTF. The CDR3 nucleotides read TGTGCCAGCAGCGTAGGTGGGGCAGGCTACACCTTC.

V is TRBV10-3 and J is TRBJ1-2; D ambiguous. The germline gives CDR1 ENHRY, CDR2 SYGVKD. The CDR3 loop spans 16 amino acids. Deletions cut 4 bases from V and 1 base from J, with 16 bases between. The CDR3 spells CAISGHLTRNNYGYTF. DNA of the CDR3: TGTGCCATCAGTGGCCATCTGACACGGAATAACTATGGCTACACCTTC.

The rearrangement joins TRBV5-1 to TRBJ2-7; 9 nucleotides align to TRBD1. The CDR3 contains 14 residues. The junction had 2 bases not matched to a gene; V was cut back by 4 bases and J by 0 bases. Germline CDR1 is SGHRS and CDR2 is YFSETQ. CDR3 nucleotide sequence: TGCGCCAGCAGCCCGGGACAGGGCTCCTACGAGCAGTACTTC. Protein sequence: CASSPGQGSYEQYF. The full variable domain, with the rest looked up from reference TRBV5-1 and TRBJ2-7, is KAGVTQTPRYLIKTRGQQVTLSCSPISGHRSVSWYQQTPGQGLQFLFEYFSETQRNKGNFPGRFSGRQFSNSRSEMNVSTLELGDSALYLCASSPGQGSYEQYFGPGTRLTVT.

The chain links TRBV5-1 to TRBJ2-2, with D possibly matching TRBD1 (6 bases). Trimming pared 4 bases from V and 6 bases from J, leaving 13 bases between. This CDR3 region has 14 residues. Germline V gene lookup returns CDR1 SGHRS and CDR2 YFSETQ. As DNA, the CDR3 is TGCGCCAGCAGCATATCAGGGGTTTCCGGGGAGCTGTTTTTT. Encoded protein: CASSISGVSGELFF.